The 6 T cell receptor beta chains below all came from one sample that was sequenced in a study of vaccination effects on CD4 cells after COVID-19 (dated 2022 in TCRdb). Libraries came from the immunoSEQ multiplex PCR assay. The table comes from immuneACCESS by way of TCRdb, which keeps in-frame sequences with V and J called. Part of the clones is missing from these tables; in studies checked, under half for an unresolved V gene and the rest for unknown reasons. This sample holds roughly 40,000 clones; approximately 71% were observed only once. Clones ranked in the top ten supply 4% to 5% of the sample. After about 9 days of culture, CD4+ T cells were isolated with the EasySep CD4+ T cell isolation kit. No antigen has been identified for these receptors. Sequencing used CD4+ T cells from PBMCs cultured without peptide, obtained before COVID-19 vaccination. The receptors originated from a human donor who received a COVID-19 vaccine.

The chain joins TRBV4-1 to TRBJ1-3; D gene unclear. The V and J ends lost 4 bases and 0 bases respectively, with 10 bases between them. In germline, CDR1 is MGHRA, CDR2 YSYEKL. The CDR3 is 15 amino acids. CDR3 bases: TGCGCCAGCAGCCTCAGACCGGACTCTGGAAACACCATATATTTT. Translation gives CASSLRPDSGNTIYF.

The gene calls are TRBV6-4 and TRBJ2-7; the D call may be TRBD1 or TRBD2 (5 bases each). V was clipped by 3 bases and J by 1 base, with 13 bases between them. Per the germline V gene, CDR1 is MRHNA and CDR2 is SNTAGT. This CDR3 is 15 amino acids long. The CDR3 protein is CASSEEGSRSYEQYF. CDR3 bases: TGTGCCAGCAGTGAAGAGGGGTCCAGATCCTACGAGCAGTACTTC.

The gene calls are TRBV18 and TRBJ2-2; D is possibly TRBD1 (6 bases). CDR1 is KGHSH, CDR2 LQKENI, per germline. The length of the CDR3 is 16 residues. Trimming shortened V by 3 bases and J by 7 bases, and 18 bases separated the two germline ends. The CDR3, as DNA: TGTGCCAGCTCACCGAAACAGGGCGGAGTAGGCGGGGAGCTGTTTTTT. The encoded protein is CASSPKQGGVGGELFF.

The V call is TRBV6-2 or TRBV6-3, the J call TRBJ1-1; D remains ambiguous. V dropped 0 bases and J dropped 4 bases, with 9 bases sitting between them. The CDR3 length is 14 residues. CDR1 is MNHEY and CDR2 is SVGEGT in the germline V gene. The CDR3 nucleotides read TGTGCCAGCAGTTACTCGGTGGGCGGCACTGAAGCTTTCTTT. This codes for CASSYSVGGTEAFF.

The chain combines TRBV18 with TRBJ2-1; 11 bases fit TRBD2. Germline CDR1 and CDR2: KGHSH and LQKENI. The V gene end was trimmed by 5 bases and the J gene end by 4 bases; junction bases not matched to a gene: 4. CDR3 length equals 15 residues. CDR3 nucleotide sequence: TGTGCCAGCTCATCCCTAGCGGGGGGATACAATGAGCAGTTCTTC. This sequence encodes CASSSLAGGYNEQFF.

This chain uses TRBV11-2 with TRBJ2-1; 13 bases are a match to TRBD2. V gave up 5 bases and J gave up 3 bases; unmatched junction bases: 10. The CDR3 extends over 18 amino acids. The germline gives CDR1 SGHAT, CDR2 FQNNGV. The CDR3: CASSPRGTSGKVYNEQFF. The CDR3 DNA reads TGTGCCAGCAGCCCCCGGGGGACTAGCGGGAAAGTCTACAATGAGCAGTTCTTC.